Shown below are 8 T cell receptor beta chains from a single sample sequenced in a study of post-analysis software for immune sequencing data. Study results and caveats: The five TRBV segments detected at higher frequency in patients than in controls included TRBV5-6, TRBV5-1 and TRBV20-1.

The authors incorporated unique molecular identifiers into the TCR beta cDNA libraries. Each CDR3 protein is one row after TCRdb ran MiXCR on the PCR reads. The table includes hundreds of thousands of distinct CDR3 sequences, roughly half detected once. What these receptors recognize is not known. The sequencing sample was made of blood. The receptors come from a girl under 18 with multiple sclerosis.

The CDR3 DNA reads as TGTGCCAGCAGCCAAGGCGCCTGGGAGCAGTTCTTC. Its protein product is CASSQGAWEQFF. This rearrangement joins TRBV3-1 to TRBJ2-1, with D unclear. CDR3 length: 12 residues. The germline gives CDR1 LGHDT, CDR2 YNNKEL (reference sequence). The V end was cut by 1 base, the J end by 10 bases, with 8 bases between.

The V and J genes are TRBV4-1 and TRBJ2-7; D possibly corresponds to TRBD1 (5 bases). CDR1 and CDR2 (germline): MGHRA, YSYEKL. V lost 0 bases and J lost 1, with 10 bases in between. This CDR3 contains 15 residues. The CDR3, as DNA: TGCGCCAGCAGCCAAGATTCCCCAGGGTCCTACGAGCAGTACTTC. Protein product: CASSQDSPGSYEQYF.

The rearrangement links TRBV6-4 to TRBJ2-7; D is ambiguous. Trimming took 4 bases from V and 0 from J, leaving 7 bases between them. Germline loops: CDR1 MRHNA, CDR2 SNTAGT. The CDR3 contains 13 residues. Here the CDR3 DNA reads TGTGCCAGCAGTGCCTCTGTCTCCTACGAGCAGTACTTC. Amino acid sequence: CASSASVSYEQYF.

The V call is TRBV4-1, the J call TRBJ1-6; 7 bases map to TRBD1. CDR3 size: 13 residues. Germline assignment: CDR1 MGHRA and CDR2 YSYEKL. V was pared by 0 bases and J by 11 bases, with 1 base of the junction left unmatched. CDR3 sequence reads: CASSQETGAPLHF. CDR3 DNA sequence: TGCGCCAGCAGCCAAGAAACAGGGGCACCCCTCCACTTT.

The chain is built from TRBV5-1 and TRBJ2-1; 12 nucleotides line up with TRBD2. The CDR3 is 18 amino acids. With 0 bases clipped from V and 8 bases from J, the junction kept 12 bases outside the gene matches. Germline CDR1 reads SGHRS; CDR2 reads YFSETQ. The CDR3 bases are TGCGCCAGCAGCTTGGCCCAGCTAGCGGGAGGGCCGCGCGATGAGCAGTTCTTC. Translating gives CASSLAQLAGGPRDEQFF.

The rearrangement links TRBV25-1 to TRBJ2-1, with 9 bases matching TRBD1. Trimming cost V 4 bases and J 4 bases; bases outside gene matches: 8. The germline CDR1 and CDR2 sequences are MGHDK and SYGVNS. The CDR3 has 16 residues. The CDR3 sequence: CASSVATGGKYNEQFF. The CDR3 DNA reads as TGTGCCAGCAGTGTTGCGACAGGGGGTAAATACAATGAGCAGTTCTTC. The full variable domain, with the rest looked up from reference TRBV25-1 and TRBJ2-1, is EADIYQTPRYLVIGTGKKITLECSQTMGHDKMYWYQQDPGMELHLIHYSYGVNSTEKGDLSSESTVSRIRTEHFPLTLESARPSHTSQYLCASSVATGGKYNEQFFGPGTRLTVL.

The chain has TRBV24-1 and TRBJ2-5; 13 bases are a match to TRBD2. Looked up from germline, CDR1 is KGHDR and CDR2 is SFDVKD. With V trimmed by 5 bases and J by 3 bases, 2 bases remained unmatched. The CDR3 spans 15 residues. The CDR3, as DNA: TGTGCCACCAGTGGGACTAGCGGGAGCGAAGAGACCCAGTACTTC. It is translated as CATSGTSGSEETQYF.

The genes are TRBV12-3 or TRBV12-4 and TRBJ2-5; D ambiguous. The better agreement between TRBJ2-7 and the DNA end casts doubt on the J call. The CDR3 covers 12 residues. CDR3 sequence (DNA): TGTGCCAGCAGGTTCCTGGGCTACGAGCAGTACTTC. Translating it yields CASRFLGYEQYF.